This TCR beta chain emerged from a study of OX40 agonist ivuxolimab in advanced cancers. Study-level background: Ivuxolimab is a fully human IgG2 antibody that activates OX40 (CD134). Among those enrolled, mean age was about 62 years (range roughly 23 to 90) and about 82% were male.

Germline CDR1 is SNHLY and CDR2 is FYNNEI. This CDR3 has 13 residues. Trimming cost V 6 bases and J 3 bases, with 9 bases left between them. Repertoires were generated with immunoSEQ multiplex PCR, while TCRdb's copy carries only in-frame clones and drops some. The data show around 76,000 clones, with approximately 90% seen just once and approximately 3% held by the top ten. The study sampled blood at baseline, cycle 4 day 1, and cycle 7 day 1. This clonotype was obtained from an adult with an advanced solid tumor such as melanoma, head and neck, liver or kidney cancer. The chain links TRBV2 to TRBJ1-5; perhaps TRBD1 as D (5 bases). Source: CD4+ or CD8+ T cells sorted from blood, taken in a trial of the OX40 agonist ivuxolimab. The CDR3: CASSRDYNQPQHF. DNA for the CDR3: TGTGCCAGCAGCCGGGACTACAATCAGCCCCAGCATTTT.